The 5 T cell receptor beta chains listed next were all sequenced from one sample in a study of Tregs in tolerant kidney transplant recipients. Mixed chimerism was transient after nonmyeloablative marrow transplants from related graft donors. Here immunoSEQ multiplex PCR was the method, and the copy in TCRdb shows in-frame clones only, minus some. Seen in this sample are under 30,000 clones; the ten most common clones hold over 4%. The sequenced sample was CD4+ T cells from blood (PBMCs), obtained 6 months after the transplant. The receptors here all came from a human patient who received a combined kidney and bone marrow transplant. Among the T cells, some may be from the graft donor.

On this clone itself: The read ends 3 residues before the CDR3 terminus; that terminus is restored from the germline J gene. V is TRBV6-2 or TRBV6-3 and J is TRBJ2-1, with D possibly matching TRBD2 (6 bases). Between the trimmed V and J ends, which lost 8 bases and 6 bases, there was a span of 11 bases. CDR3 length: 12 amino acids. Germline V gives CDR1 MNHEY, CDR2 SVGEGT. The DNA read from the CDR3 is TGTGCCAGCGGGGGGTACGGCAATGAG. The encoded protein is CASGGYGNE. The whole CDR3 protein is CASGGYGNEQFF.

This clone is called medium-sized based on its frequency. Read coverage stops 3 residues before the CDR3 terminus; the germline J gene supplies the remainder. The chain couples TRBV2 to TRBJ2-7; 8 bases line up with TRBD1. This CDR3 region has 13 residues. Losses at the gene ends were 10 bases for V and 3 bases for J; bases not matched to a gene: 8. The V gene's germline CDR1 is SNHLY and CDR2 FYNNEI. The CDR3 region is CATKQQGDYEQYF. The part of the CDR3 DNA that was read is TGTGCCACGAAACAACAGGGGGACTACGAG.

On this clone itself: The CDR3 end is not reached by the read, which stops 3 residues before it; the germline J gene fills it in. The chain carries TRBV19 and TRBJ1-1; 8 bases are shared with TRBD1. The CDR3 has 17 residues. The junction had 11 bases not matched to a gene; V was cut back by 3 bases and J by 2 bases. Germline CDR1 is LNHDA and CDR2 is SQIVND (reference sequence). CDR3 sequence reads: CASSMGTGGGGNTEAFF. The covered CDR3 bases are TGTGCCAGTAGTATGGGGACAGGAGGAGGGGGCAACACTGAA.

To note about this clone: Read coverage stops 3 residues before the CDR3 terminus; the germline J gene supplies the remainder. J is TRBJ2-1 and V is TRBV20-1, with 7 bases identical to TRBD1. J gave up 6 bases and V 0 bases, and 2 bases lay outside the gene matches. The CDR3 runs to 13 residues. Germline CDR1 is DFQATT and CDR2 is SNEGSKA (reference sequence). The covered CDR3 bases are TGCAGTGCTAGAGAGGCAGGGGGCAATGAG. Amino acid sequence: CSAREAGGNE. The full-length CDR3 reads as CSAREAGGNEQFF.

As regards this clone: The read falls 3 residues short of the CDR3 end, and the missing part is taken from the germline J gene. The J gene is TRBJ2-6, the V gene TRBV5-1; 13 positions agree with TRBD2. CDR1 is SGHRS and CDR2 is YFSETQ in the germline V gene. This CDR3 is built from 18 residues. With 4 bases clipped from V and 0 bases from J, the junction kept 4 bases outside the gene matches. The CDR3 is CASSLGLAGFSGANVLTF. The part of the CDR3 DNA that was read is TGCGCCAGCAGCCTGGGACTAGCGGGGTTCTCTGGGGCCAACGTC.